This is a list of T cell receptor beta chains from one sample in a study of Ad26.COV2.S vaccination and SARS-CoV-2 variants. Some clones are missing from TCRdb's copy, which holds only in-frame ones; the method was immunoSEQ multiplex PCR. The table has about 480,000 clones, roughly 85% seen once. The specimen was peripheral blood, collected in a trial of Ad26.COV2.S vaccine versus placebo. All receptors come from a person between 18 and 65 years old who received the Ad26.COV2.S COVID-19 vaccine or a placebo. CDR3s include the opening cysteine and the closing phenylalanine or tryptophan. A D gene is named only where the DNA matches it firmly. Clone size is stated in some rows and not others, as once, few, many or a class when expanded.

>.|TRBD1|TRBV19|TRBJ2-2
TGTGCCAGTAGTACTCAGGGGGCGAACACCGGGGAGCTGTTTTTT
CASSTQGANTGELFF
>once|.|TRBV28|TRBJ2-1
TGTGCCAGCAGTTACGGGCAATACAATGAGCAGTTCTTC
CASSYGQYNEQFF
>.|TRBD1|TRBV7-9|TRBJ2-1
TGTGCCAGCAGCCGAGGTGGGAACAGGGGCAATGAGCAGTTCTTC
CASSRGGNRGNEQFF
>.|.|TRBV7-2|TRBJ2-1
TGTGCCAGCAGCTTAGTAATAGCGGCCGGGAACAATGAGCAGTTCTTC
CASSLVIAAGNNEQFF
>once|.|TRBV5-1|TRBJ2-1
TGCGCCAGCAGCTTGGCCTCGGTTGACAATGAGCAGTTCTTC
CASSLASVDNEQFF
>.|.|TRBV7-8|TRBJ2-1
TGTGCCAGCAGCTTAGGCAGGGGGGGTCTCAATGAGCAGTTCTTC
CASSLGRGGLNEQFF
>.|.|TRBV10-3|TRBJ1-1
TGTGCCACCCAGGGGAACACTGAAGCTTTCTTT
CATQGNTEAFF
>.|TRBD2|TRBV24-1|TRBJ2-3
TGTGCCACCAGTGATCGGACTAGCGGTTTCACAGATACGCAGTATTTT
CATSDRTSGFTDTQYF
>.|TRBD2|TRBV11-1|TRBJ2-7
TGTGCCAGCAGCCCGCGGACTAGCGGAACCTACGAGCAGTACTTC
CASSPRTSGTYEQYF
>.|TRBD2|TRBV28|TRBJ2-1
TGTGCCAGCACCCCAGCGGGACGGGAGGGCTGGAATGAGCAGTTCTTC
CASTPAGREGWNEQFF
>.|.|TRBV11-3|TRBJ2-7
TGTGCCAGCAGCTTTATAACTAGTATGGAGCAGTACTTC
CASSFITSMEQYF
>.|TRBD2|TRBV7-8|TRBJ2-7
TGTGCCAGTTCACGGGCTAGCGGGAACTACGAGCAGTACTTC
CASSRASGNYEQYF
>once|.|TRBV6-6|TRBJ1-1
TGTGCCAGCATGGGTGACGGGAACACTGAAGCTTTCTTT
CASMGDGNTEAFF
>few|.|TRBV20-1|TRBJ2-3
TGCAGTGCTAGTTATGATACGCAGTATTTT
CSASYDTQYF
>.|.|TRBV27|TRBJ2-7
TGTGCCAGCAGTCGTCGGGAGACCTACGAGCAGTACTTC
CASSRRETYEQYF